The T cell receptor (beta chain) described here comes from a study of cytomegalovirus exposure and HLA in healthy donors. Findings of the study overall: Roughly even sequencing depth across donors was the assumption behind the presence/absence analyses. A likely sequencing artifact accounted for one observed cluster of highly shared sequence variants.

On this clone: The antigen is unknown.

V shed 6 bases and J 3 bases; nucleotides not matched to a gene: 13. Germline V gene data show CDR1 as SQVTM and CDR2 as ANQGSEA. This CDR3 comprises 15 residues. A multiplex PCR was run with 60 Vbeta primers and 13 Jbeta primers. Assay used: immunoSEQ multiplex PCR; TCRdb lists only in-frame clones, some missing. Of a few hundred thousand clones in the sample, about 80% are singletons; the top ten hold less than 0.4%. The receptor comes from a girl aged 2-10 years in good health and CMV-seronegative. The V and J genes are TRBV29-1 and TRBJ2-5; 7 bases map to TRBD1. The material sequenced was PBMCs. In DNA, the CDR3 is TGCAGCGTCAGCTCAGATACGGGACAGAAAGAGACCCAGTACTTC. Protein product: CSVSSDTGQKETQYF.